This TCR beta chain was sequenced in a study of cytomegalovirus exposure and HLA in healthy donors. About this clone: Its antigen is still unknown.

V lost 2 bases and J lost 5; bases outside the gene matches: 3. The CDR3 totals 14 residues. Looked up from germline, CDR1 is SGHTA and CDR2 is FQGTGA. 13 Jbeta primers and 60 Vbeta primers were used for the PCR. Profiling relied on immunoSEQ multiplex PCR, and the TCRdb table lists in-frame clones only, not all of them. The repertoire holds about 31,000 clones, about three fifths seen once, with around 23% in the top ten. Study-wide results and limits: Within the data, a cluster of highly shared sequence variants was likely a sequencing artifact. Being indistinguishable, some V segments were excluded, TRBV6-2 and TRBV6-3 among them. Per published reports, the classifier diagnosed cytomegalovirus status with high specificity and sensitivity.

Though nominally healthy at sampling, donors likely had unrecorded immune exposures. The chain carries TRBV7-3 and TRBJ2-3; 8 bases are shared with TRBD2. What was sequenced was PBMCs. The TCR comes from a man aged 45-60 years in good health and CMV-seropositive. In nucleotides, the CDR3 is TGTGCCAGCAGCTTAGGGACTAGGGGAGATACGCAGTATTTT. It encodes CASSLGTRGDTQYF.